These 10 T cell receptor beta chains were all obtained from the same sample, sequenced in a study of T cells after posttransplantation cyclophosphamide. Clones were sequenced by immunoSEQ multiplex PCR, and TCRdb holds only the in-frame ones, with some missing. In the table there are approximately 52,000 clones, about 86% of which are singletons. The sample comprised PBMCs. The receptor source for this set is a man under 40 with a blood cancer, CMV-positive, and with a related stem cell donor.

The chain is built from TRBV19 and TRBJ2-7, with 8 positions matching TRBD2. The germline CDR1 and CDR2 sequences are LNHDA and SQIVND (reference sequence). V lost 6 bases to trimming and J lost 0 bases; unmatched junction nucleotides: 7. The CDR3 is 15 amino acids. The DNA of the CDR3 is TGTGCCAGTAGCCGCGGCGGGGGGCTCTCCTACGAGCAGTACTTC. This translates into CASSRGGGLSYEQYF.

The chain links TRBV7-9 to TRBJ1-1; D might be TRBD1 (6 bases). V was cut by 5 bases and J by 5 bases, with 15 bases left in between. Germline values: CDR1 SEHNR, CDR2 FQNEAQ (reference sequence). CDR3 length equals 14 residues. CDR3 sequence (DNA): TGTGCCAGCAGCCCGGGCTCAGGGGAAACTGAAGCTTTCTTT. Residues: CASSPGSGETEAFF. Drawing the rest from reference TRBV7-9 and TRBJ1-1, the complete variable domain is DTGVSQNPRHKITKRGQNVTFRCDPISEHNRLYWYRQTLGQGPEFLTYFQNEAQLEKSRLLSDRFSAERPKGSFSTLEIQRTEQGDSAMYLCASSPGSGETEAFFGQGTRLTVV.

The V call is TRBV18, the J call TRBJ1-1; D may be TRBD1 (6 bases). Trimming cost V 3 bases and J 7 bases, with 21 bases left between them. Germline-derived CDR1 and CDR2 are KGHSH and LQKENI. This CDR3 contains 16 residues. The CDR3 region is CASSPRDETGTIEAFF. In DNA, the CDR3 is TGTGCCAGCTCACCTCGGGACGAGACAGGCACAATTGAAGCTTTCTTT. Drawing the rest from reference TRBV18 and TRBJ1-1, the complete variable domain is NAGVMQNPRHLVRRRGQEARLRCSPMKGHSHVYWYRQLPEEGLKFMVYLQKENIIDESGMPKERFSAEFPKEGPSILRIQQVVRGDSAAYFCASSPRDETGTIEAFFGQGTRLTVV.

The chain joins TRBV6-8 to TRBJ2-5; D not resolved. Near its end, the DNA agrees better with TRBJ2-7, so the J call may be wrong. The CDR3 is 11 residues long. The germline V gene has CDR1 MNHGY and CDR2 SAAAGT. CDR3 sequence (DNA): TGTGCCAGCCCAAATTACGCCGAGCAGTACTTC. Translated, it gives CASPNYAEQYF.

V and J are TRBV28 and TRBJ1-2; tentatively, D is TRBD1 (6 bases). The CDR3 is 15 residues long. Trimming cost V 10 bases and J 0 bases, with 18 bases left between them. CDR1 and CDR2 from the germline V gene are MDHEN and SYDVKM. The chain's CDR3 is CAILPGHTSNYGYTF. The CDR3 nucleotides read TGTGCCATTTTACCGGGACACACGTCTAACTATGGCTACACCTTC.

The rearrangement links TRBV7-6 to TRBJ1-4, with D perhaps TRBD1 (6 bases). The germline V gene encodes CDR1 SGHVS and CDR2 FNYEAQ. Trimming took off 0 bases at V and 0 bases at J, with 20 bases between the two ends. The CDR3 is 20 amino acids. The CDR3 here is CASSLAPVQGGFTTNEKLFF. The CDR3 DNA is TGTGCCAGCAGCTTAGCCCCCGTACAGGGTGGATTCACAACTAATGAAAAACTGTTTTTT.

The chain recombines TRBV6-5 with TRBJ2-7; TRBD2 is a possible D gene (6 bases). Germline V gene sequence: CDR1 MNHEY, CDR2 SVGAGI. V lost 0 bases, J lost 2 bases, and 11 bases lay in between. The CDR3 runs 15 residues. CDR3: CASSYSSSEAYEQYF. The CDR3 nucleotides read TGTGCCAGCAGTTACTCGTCTAGCGAGGCCTACGAGCAGTACTTC.

The V call is TRBV10-1, the J call TRBJ1-6, with D uncertain. V gave up 4 bases and J gave up 4 bases, with 11 bases separating them. From germline, CDR1 is WNHNN and CDR2 SYGVQD (reference sequence). This CDR3 region has 15 residues. The DNA of the CDR3 is TGCGCCAGCAGTGCCACAACAGTGTATAATTCACCCCTCCACTTT. Translation gives CASSATTVYNSPLHF.

This clone was found a few times. This chain joins TRBV5-1 and TRBJ2-1, with D uncertain. Between the trimmed V and J ends, which lost 0 bases and 9 bases, there was a span of 4 bases. The CDR3 covers 11 residues. Germline CDR1 reads SGHRS; CDR2 reads YFSETQ. The chain's CDR3 is CASSLVSEQFF. In DNA form, the CDR3 reads TGCGCCAGCAGCTTGGTTAGTGAGCAGTTCTTC.

This chain joins TRBV18 and TRBJ1-4; tentative D call: TRBD1 (5 bases). Germline V CDR1 and CDR2: KGHSH, LQKENI. The ends were cut back, 3 bases at V and 5 bases at J, with 13 bases in the middle. The CDR3 covers 15 residues. The CDR3 reads CASSPEQGQNEKLFF. The DNA of the CDR3 is TGTGCCAGCTCACCGGAGCAGGGCCAGAATGAAAAACTGTTTTTT.